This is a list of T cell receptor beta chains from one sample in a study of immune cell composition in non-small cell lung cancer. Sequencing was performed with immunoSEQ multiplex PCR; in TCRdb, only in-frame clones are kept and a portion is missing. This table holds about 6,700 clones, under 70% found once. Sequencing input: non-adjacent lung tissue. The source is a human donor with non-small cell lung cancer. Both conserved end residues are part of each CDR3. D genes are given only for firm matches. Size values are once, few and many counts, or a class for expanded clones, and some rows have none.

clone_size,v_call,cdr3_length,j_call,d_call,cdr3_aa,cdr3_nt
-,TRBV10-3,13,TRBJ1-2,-,CAISLVSNYGYTF,TGTGCCATCAGCCTTGTCAGTAACTATGGCTACACCTTC
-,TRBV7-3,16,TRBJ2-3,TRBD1,CASSSPIGQGTDTQYF,TGTGCCAGCAGCTCCCCGATTGGACAGGGCACAGATACGCAGTATTTT
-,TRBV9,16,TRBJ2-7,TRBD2,CASSARGTRGVYEQYF,TGTGCCAGCAGCGCCAGAGGGACTAGAGGGGTTTACGAGCAGTACTTC
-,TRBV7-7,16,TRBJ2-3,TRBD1,CASSLGRTGGTDTQYF,TGTGCTAGCAGCTTAGGGCGAACAGGGGGGACAGATACGCAGTATTTT
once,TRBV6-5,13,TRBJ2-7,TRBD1,CASDKTGMGEQYF,TGTGCCAGCGACAAGACAGGGATGGGCGAGCAGTACTTC
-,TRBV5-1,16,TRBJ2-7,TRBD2,CASSLGFSGNPYEQYF,TGCGCCAGCAGCTTGGGATTTAGCGGGAACCCTTACGAGCAGTACTTC
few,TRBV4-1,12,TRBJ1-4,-,CASSLDFEKLFF,TGCGCCAGCAGCCTAGACTTTGAAAAACTGTTTTTT
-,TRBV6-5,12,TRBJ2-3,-,CASSYSGDTQYF,TGTGCCAGCAGTTACTCTGGCGATACGCAGTATTTT
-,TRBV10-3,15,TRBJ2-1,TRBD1,CAIRSGTGVYNEQFF,TGTGCCATCAGATCCGGGACAGGGGTCTACAATGAGCAGTTCTTC
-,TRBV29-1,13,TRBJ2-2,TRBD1,CSVVTGGRWELFF,TGCAGCGTGGTTACAGGGGGTCGTTGGGAGCTGTTTTTT
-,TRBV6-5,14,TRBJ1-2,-,CASSYDPSPRGYTF,TGTGCCAGCAGTTACGATCCCAGCCCGAGGGGCTACACCTTC
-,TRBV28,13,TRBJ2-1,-,CASSGGRGIVQFF,TGTGCCAGCAGTGGGGGACGGGGGATTGTGCAGTTCTTC
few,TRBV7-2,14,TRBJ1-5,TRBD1,CASSAQGAGQPQHF,TGTGCCAGCAGCGCCCAGGGGGCAGGGCAGCCCCAGCATTTT
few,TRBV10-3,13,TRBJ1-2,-,CAISESLGGGYTF,TGTGCCATCAGTGAGTCACTAGGGGGTGGCTACACCTTC
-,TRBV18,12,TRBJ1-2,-,CASSQDSYGYTF,TGTGCCAGCTCACAGGACAGCTATGGCTACACCTTC
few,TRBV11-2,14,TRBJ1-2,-,CASSLAGTLYGYTF,TGTGCCAGCAGCTTAGCCGGGACACTCTATGGCTACACCTTC
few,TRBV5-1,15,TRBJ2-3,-,CASSFGGQSTDTQYF,TGCGCCAGCAGCTTCGGCGGGCAGAGCACAGATACGCAGTATTTT
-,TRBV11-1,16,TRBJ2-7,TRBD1,CASSFLDGDRGYEQYF,TGTGCCAGCAGCTTCTTAGATGGGGACAGGGGCTACGAGCAGTACTTC
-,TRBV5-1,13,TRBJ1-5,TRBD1,CASSLGTGEPQHF,TGCGCCAGCAGCTTGGGGACAGGGGAGCCCCAGCATTTT
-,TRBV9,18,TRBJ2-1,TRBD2,CASSVAGLAGGSYNEQFF,TGTGCCAGCAGCGTTGCGGGACTAGCGGGAGGGTCCTACAATGAGCAGTTCTTC
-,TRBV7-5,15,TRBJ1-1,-,CARSHTGTGVTEAFF,TGTGCCAGAAGCCATACCGGGACAGGGGTTACTGAAGCTTTCTTT
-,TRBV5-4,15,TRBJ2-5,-,CASSPPAWQQETQYF,TGTGCCAGCAGCCCCCCCGCTTGGCAACAAGAGACCCAGTACTTC
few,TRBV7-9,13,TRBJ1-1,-,CASSLSGVTEAFF,TGTGCCAGCAGCTTATCAGGGGTCACTGAAGCTTTCTTT
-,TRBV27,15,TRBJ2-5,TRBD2,CASSSPGLGKETQYF,TGTGCCAGCAGTTCCCCCGGACTAGGAAAAGAGACCCAGTACTTC
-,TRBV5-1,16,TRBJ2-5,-,CASSLAGNSGQETQYF,TGCGCCAGCAGCTTGGCCGGTAATAGCGGCCAAGAGACCCAGTACTTC
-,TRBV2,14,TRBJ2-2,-,CASSEVRGTGELFF,TGTGCCAGCAGTGAAGTAAGGGGAACCGGGGAGCTGTTTTTT
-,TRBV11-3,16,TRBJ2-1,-,CASSQGASGRYNEQFF,TGTGCCAGCAGCCAGGGGGCTAGCGGAAGATACAATGAGCAGTTCTTC
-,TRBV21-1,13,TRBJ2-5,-,CASRGLFQETQYF,TGTGCCAGCAGGGGGCTTTTCCAAGAGACCCAGTACTTC
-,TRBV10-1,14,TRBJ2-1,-,CASSESGPGNEQFF,TGCGCCAGCAGTGAGTCCGGGCCAGGGAATGAGCAGTTCTTC
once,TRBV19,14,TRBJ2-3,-,CASSLGVWADTQYF,TGTGCCAGTAGTCTCGGGGTGTGGGCAGATACGCAGTATTTT
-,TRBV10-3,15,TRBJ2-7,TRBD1,CAISERTGSLYEQYF,TGTGCCATCAGTGAAAGGACAGGGTCTCTTTACGAGCAGTACTTC
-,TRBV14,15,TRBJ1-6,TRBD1,CASSQDTGVNSPLHF,TGTGCCAGCAGCCAAGATACAGGGGTGAATTCACCCCTCCACTTT
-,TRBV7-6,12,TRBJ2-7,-,CASSLDLSEQYF,TGTGCCAGCAGCCTGGACTTGTCCGAGCAGTACTTC
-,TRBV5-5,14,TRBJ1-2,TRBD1,CARSSSTGVYGYTF,TGTGCCAGAAGCTCCTCAACAGGGGTCTATGGCTACACCTTC
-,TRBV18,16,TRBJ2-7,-,CASSPRSGVSSYEQYF,TGTGCCAGCTCACCACGTTCAGGGGTAAGCTCCTACGAGCAGTACTTC
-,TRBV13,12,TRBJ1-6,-,CASSTPGVPLHF,TGTGCCAGCAGCACCCCCGGGGTCCCCCTCCACTTT